Here is one TCR beta chain with its context. The antigen is not known. This record comes from a study of cytomegalovirus exposure and HLA in healthy donors. Study as a whole: Genotyping showed 70% to 90% of over 350 donors falling in the Caucasian-associated ancestry cluster. Overall study results and limits: Most TCR beta V segments were productive about 90% or about 30% of the time in an earlier analysis.

The germline gives CDR1 MDHEN, CDR2 SYDVKM. Losses at the gene ends were 4 bases for V and 3 bases for J; bases not matched to a gene: 18. The CDR3 covers 21 residues. Both 60 Vbeta primers and 13 Jbeta primers went into the PCR. Repertoires were generated with immunoSEQ multiplex PCR, while TCRdb's copy carries only in-frame clones and drops some. The sample holds some 110,000 clones, more than 60% seen once. The chain couples TRBV28 to TRBJ2-2, with 12 bases identical to TRBD2. The sample was PBMCs. The receptor was derived from a woman aged 35 to 49 in good health and CMV-seropositive. The CDR3 nucleotides read TGTGCCAGCAGTTCCCAACCGCCCCCTAGCGGGAGGGCCGGTTACACCGGGGAGCTGTTTTTT. Translation gives CASSSQPPPSGRAGYTGELFF.